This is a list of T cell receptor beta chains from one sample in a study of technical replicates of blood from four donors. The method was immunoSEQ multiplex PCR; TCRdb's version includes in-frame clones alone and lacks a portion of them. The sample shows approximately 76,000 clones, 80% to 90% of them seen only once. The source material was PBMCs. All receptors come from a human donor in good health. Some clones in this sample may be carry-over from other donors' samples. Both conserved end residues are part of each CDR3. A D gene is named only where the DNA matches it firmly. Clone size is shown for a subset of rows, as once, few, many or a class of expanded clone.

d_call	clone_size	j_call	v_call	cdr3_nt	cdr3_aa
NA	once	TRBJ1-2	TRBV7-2	TGTGCCAGCAGCTTAGAGGACAGCCTCGGGTACACCTTC	CASSLEDSLGYTF
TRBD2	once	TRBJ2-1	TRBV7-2	TGTGCCAGCTCCCTGGTGGGAGGGCCGATCAATGAGCAGTTCTTC	CASSLVGGPINEQFF
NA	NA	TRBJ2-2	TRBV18	TGTGCCAGCTCAGAACAGGGTAACACCGGGGAGCTGTTTTTT	CASSEQGNTGELFF
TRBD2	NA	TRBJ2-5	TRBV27	TGTGCCAGCAGTTTATTCCCCCCCCGCGGGGGAGGGGAGACCCAGTACTTC	CASSLFPPRGGGETQYF
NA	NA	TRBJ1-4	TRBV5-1	TGCGCCAGCAGCTTGGCCGGCAGGGCAAATGAAAAACTGTTTTTT	CASSLAGRANEKLFF
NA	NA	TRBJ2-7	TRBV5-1	TGCGCCAGCAGCCCAACCGGGTCCTACTACGAGCAGTACTTC	CASSPTGSYYEQYF
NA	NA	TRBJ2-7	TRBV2	TGTGCCAGCAGTGAATTAAGGACACTCTACGAGCAGTACTTC	CASSELRTLYEQYF
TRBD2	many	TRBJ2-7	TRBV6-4	TGTGCCAGCAGTAGGACTAGCGGGGGGGCTGGAGACGAGCAGTACTTC	CASSRTSGGAGDEQYF
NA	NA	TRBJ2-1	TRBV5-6	TGTGCCAGCAGCTTGGTTAGACAGACCATTGTAGAGCAGTTCTTC	CASSLVRQTIVEQFF
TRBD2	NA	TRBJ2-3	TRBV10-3	TGTGCCATCAGTGAGTCGCGGGAGGGAATCACAGATACGCAGTATTTT	CAISESREGITDTQYF
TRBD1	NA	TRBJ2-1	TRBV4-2	TGTGCCAGCAGCCAAGCAGGGGGCGTAATGAATGAGCAGTTCTTC	CASSQAGGVMNEQFF
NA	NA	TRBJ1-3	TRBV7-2	TGTGCCAGCAGCTTCTCCCAGGGTCCTGGAAACACCATATATTTT	CASSFSQGPGNTIYF
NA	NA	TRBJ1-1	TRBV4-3	TGCGCCAGCAGCCAAACAGGAAACACTGAAGCTTTCTTT	CASSQTGNTEAFF
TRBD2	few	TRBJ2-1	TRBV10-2	TGCGCCAGCAGTGAGTCAGCGGGAGAGGGCAATGAGCAGTTCTTC	CASSESAGEGNEQFF
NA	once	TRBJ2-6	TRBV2	TGTGCCAGCAGGGGTATTTACAGCCAAAGCTCTGGGGCCAACGTCCTGACTTTC	CASRGIYSQSSGANVLTF
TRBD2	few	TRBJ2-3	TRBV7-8	TGTGCCAGCACCACCACGACCCCCTCTAGCGGGAGGACAGATACGCAGTATTTT	CASTTTTPSSGRTDTQYF
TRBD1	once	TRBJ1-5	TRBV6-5	TGTGCCAGCAGGTATCAGGGGGCCGGGGGGCCCCAGCATTTT	CASRYQGAGGPQHF
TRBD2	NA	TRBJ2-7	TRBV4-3	TGCGCCAGCAGCCAAGATGTGGAGCGGGGGTCCTACGAGCAGTACTTC	CASSQDVERGSYEQYF
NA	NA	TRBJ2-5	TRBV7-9	TGTGCCAGCAGCTCGACCGATATAGGAGTAAGATACTTC	CASSSTDIGVRYF
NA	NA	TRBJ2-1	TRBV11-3	TGTGCCAGCAGCCAGGACAATGAGCAGTTCTTC	CASSQDNEQFF
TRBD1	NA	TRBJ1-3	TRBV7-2	TGTGCCAGCAGCCTGTGGGGACAGGGGGGTGGAAACACCATATATTTT	CASSLWGQGGGNTIYF
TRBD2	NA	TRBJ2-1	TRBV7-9	TGTGCCAGCAGCCCTAGCGGTAGCGGGGCTGAGCAGTTCTTC	CASSPSGSGAEQFF
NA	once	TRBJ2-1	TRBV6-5	TGTGCCAGCAGTTACGGTGACTTGAGCTCCTACAATGAGCAGTTCTTC	CASSYGDLSSYNEQFF
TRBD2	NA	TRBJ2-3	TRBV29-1	TGCAGCGTTGAAGGTCCTAGCGGGGGGTTAGATACGCAGTATTTT	CSVEGPSGGLDTQYF
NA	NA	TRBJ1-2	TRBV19	TGTGCCAGTAGTATAGTATGGAGTCTAGGCTACACCTTC	CASSIVWSLGYTF
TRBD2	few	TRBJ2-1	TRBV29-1	TGCAGCGTTGATATGGTGACTAGCGGGAAGAACTACAATGAGCAGTTCTTC	CSVDMVTSGKNYNEQFF
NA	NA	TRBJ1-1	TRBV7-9	TGTGCCAGCAGCTTGGGGGGATGGATGAACACTGAAGCTTTCTTT	CASSLGGWMNTEAFF
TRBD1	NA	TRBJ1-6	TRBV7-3	TGTGCCAGCAGCTTAACTAACAGGGGGAATTCACCCCTCCACTTT	CASSLTNRGNSPLHF
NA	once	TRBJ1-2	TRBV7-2	TGTGCCAGCAGCTTAGTGGGACAAGGACGCTATGGCTACACCTTC	CASSLVGQGRYGYTF
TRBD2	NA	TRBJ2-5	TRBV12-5	TGTGCTAGTGGTTCGCCCAGCGGGGGCCTCCAAGAGACCCAGTACTTC	CASGSPSGGLQETQYF
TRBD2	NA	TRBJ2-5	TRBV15	TGTGCCACCAGCAGAGCTTATGCGGCGGGGGGAGAGACCCAGTACTTC	CATSRAYAAGGETQYF
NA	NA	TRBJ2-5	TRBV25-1	TGTGCCAGCAAGATGGGGGCGGCAGAGACCCAGTACTTC	CASKMGAAETQYF
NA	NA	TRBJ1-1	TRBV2	TGTGCCAGCAGTGACATGAACATTGAAGCTTTCTTT	CASSDMNIEAFF
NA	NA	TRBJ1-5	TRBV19	TGTGCCAGTAGTATAGGCAGGGATGAGAAGCCCCAGCATTTT	CASSIGRDEKPQHF
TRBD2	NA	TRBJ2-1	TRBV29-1	TGCAGCGTTGAGATGGTAGCGGGAGTGTACAATGAGCAGTTCTTC	CSVEMVAGVYNEQFF
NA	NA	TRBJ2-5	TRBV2	TGTGCCAGCAGTGGAGGAGACAACAGGGCTGAGACCCAGTACTTC	CASSGGDNRAETQYF
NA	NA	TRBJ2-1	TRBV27	TGTGCCAGCAGTTCGATGACTCGTCAAAATGAGCAGTTCTTC	CASSSMTRQNEQFF
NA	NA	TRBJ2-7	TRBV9	TGTGCCAGCAGCGTAGGGGGCTCAACCGGGGAGCAGTACTTC	CASSVGGSTGEQYF
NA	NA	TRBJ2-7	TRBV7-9	TGTGCCAGCAGCTTTATTTCAGGGAACTACGAGCAGTACTTC	CASSFISGNYEQYF
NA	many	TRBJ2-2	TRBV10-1	TGCGCCAGCAGTGAGTCGACTCGTAGCGTGAACACCGGGGAGCTGTTTTTT	CASSESTRSVNTGELFF
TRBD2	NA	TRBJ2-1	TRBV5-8	TGTGCCAGCAGGGAACCGGGACTAGCCGCCTACAATGAGCAGTTCTTC	CASREPGLAAYNEQFF
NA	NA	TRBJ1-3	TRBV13	TGTGCCAGCAGCTTATTGAGGGAAAGAAACACCATATATTTT	CASSLLRERNTIYF
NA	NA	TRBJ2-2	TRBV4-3	TGCGCCAGCAGCCCGGGGGGCGGGGGCTGGGCCGGGGAGCTGTTTTTT	CASSPGGGGWAGELFF
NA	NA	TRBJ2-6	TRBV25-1	TGTGCCAGCAGTGACCCGTCTGGGGCCAACGTCCTGACTTTC	CASSDPSGANVLTF
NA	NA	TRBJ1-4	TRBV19	TGTGCCAGTAGTACCCTCCCCGGGACAACTGAAAAACTGTTTTTT	CASSTLPGTTEKLFF
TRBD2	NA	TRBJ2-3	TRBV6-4	TGTGCCAGCAGTGAGGGTAGCGGGGGAGCAGATACGCAGTATTTT	CASSEGSGGADTQYF
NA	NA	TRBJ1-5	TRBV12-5	TGTGCTAGTGGCCTGGGACTGAACAATCAGCCCCAGCATTTT	CASGLGLNNQPQHF
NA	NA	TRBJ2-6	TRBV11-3	TGTGCCAGCAGCTTTCCGGCTGGGGCCAACGTCCTGACTTTC	CASSFPAGANVLTF
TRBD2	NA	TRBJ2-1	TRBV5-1	TGCGCCAGCAGCTGGACTAGCGGGAGGGCAACCAATGAGCAGTTCTTC	CASSWTSGRATNEQFF
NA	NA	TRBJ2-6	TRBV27	TGTGCCAGCAGTTTATTCGGGCCCCGGGGGAGTGGGGCCAACGTCCTGACTTTC	CASSLFGPRGSGANVLTF
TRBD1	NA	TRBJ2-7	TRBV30	TGTGCCTGGAGTGTACACCGGACAGGGATAGCCTACGAGCAGTACTTC	CAWSVHRTGIAYEQYF
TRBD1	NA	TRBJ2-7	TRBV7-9	TGCGCCAGCAGCACTAACGACAGGGGGTTAACCTACGAGCAGTACTTC	CASSTNDRGLTYEQYF
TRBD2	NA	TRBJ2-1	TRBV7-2	TGTGCCAGCAGCTTCAGCGGGAGCTCCTACAATGAGCAGTTCTTC	CASSFSGSSYNEQFF
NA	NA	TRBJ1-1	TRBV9	TGTGCCAGCAGCCCCAGGATGTGGACTGAAGCTTTCTTT	CASSPRMWTEAFF